The T cell receptor (beta chain) under discussion was sequenced for a study of regulatory T cells in long-lasting Graves disease. As to time point: newly diagnosed GD, antithyroid drugs for less than 3 months. From PBMCs, RNA was extracted and then used to make the TCR library. Xi'an, China, was home to the endocrinology department that provided patients. Overall study results and limits: TRBV28, TRBJ1-2 and TRBJ2-5 were segments that persistent disease favored.

A word on this clonotype: Its antigen is not identified.

Germline loops: CDR1 SEHNR, CDR2 FQNEAQ (reference sequence). CDR3 size: 16 residues. For TCR beta, libraries came from iRepertoire HTBI primers and Arm-PCR of CDR3 regions. Original methodology: Identification across samples found about 65 TRBV and about 15 TRBJ segments. TCRdb independently ran MiXCR on the multiplex PCR reads; one entry per CDR3 protein. The V and J calls here are based on TCRdb, not the publication. Among 550,000 to 650,000 distinct CDR3 sequences listed, about 16% were seen once. This sample was shared with a second study, whose subject was T cells in Graves' hyperthyroidism and ophthalmopathy. According to that study: First-round RT-PCR with HTBI primers amplified the TCR CDR3 region.

The chain has TRBV7-9 and TRBJ2-1, with 7 nucleotides matching TRBD2. The J call is in doubt because the DNA end fits TRBJ2-5 better. The receptor was derived from a man in his late teens or twenties with Graves disease. The material sequenced was peripheral blood mononuclear cells (PBMCs), taken at new diagnosis, from a patient treated with antithyroid drugs. CDR3 amino acids: CASSLGWASGGETQYF. The CDR3 region has the DNA TGTGCCAGCAGCTTAGGGTGGGCTAGCGGAGGGGAGACCCAGTACTTC.